These 7 T cell receptor beta chains originate from one sample sequenced in a study of regulatory T cells in long-lasting Graves disease. Time point in this sample: persistent/refractory GD, antithyroid drugs over 5 years with positive TRAb. From RNA extracted from PBMCs, the TCR library was made. According to the study, TCR beta libraries were built with iRepertoire HTBI primers and CDR3-region Arm-PCR. TCRdb processed the multiplex PCR reads anew with MiXCR; each CDR3 protein has one entry. The data contain under 500,000 distinct CDR3 sequences, less than 25% of them singletons. Sequences were derived from peripheral blood mononuclear cells (PBMCs), sampled when the disease was refractory, from a patient treated with antithyroid drugs. These receptors were collected from a female donor with Graves disease.

This clonotype turned up a few times. The gene calls are TRBV19 and TRBJ1-1; D is uncertain. Trimming removed 1 base from V and 1 base from J, with 10 bases in between. The germline CDR1 and CDR2 sequences are LNHDA and SQIVND (reference sequence). The CDR3 is 15 amino acids. The CDR3 sequence: CASSIVALPNTEAFF. CDR3 sequence (DNA): TGTGCCAGTAGTATAGTCGCACTCCCGAACACTGAAGCTTTCTTT.

This clonotype was seen a handful of times. The chain links TRBV6-1 to TRBJ2-7, with D uncertain. Trimming took off 6 bases at V and 2 bases at J, with 17 bases between the two ends. The CDR3 extends over 15 amino acids. Germline V lookup: CDR1 MNHNS, CDR2 SASEGT. The CDR3 spells CASSHPTRRPYEQYF. Written as DNA, the CDR3 is TGTGCCAGCAGCCATCCGACCCGTCGGCCCTACGAGCAGTACTTC.

This clonotype was found many times. The chain is built from TRBV20-1 and TRBJ1-4; D may be TRBD1 (6 bases). The CDR3 loop spans 12 amino acids. Per the germline V gene, CDR1 is DFQATT and CDR2 is SNEGSKA (reference sequence). The DNA for the CDR3 is TGCACCATAGCAGGGGCGGGAGAAAAACTGTTTTTT. Translation: CTIAGAGEKLFF.

This clonotype showed up many times. The CDR3 loop is CASSSSGNGELFF. The DNA of the CDR3 is TGTGCCAGCAGCTCCTCAGGGAACGGGGAGCTGTTTTTT. The chain has TRBV2 and TRBJ2-2; TRBD1 might be the D (5 bases). The CDR3 runs to 13 residues. Trimming cost V 6 bases and J 7 bases, with 12 bases left between them. Germline lookup yields CDR1 SNHLY and CDR2 FYNNEI.

This clonotype was found many times. This chain connects TRBV28 to TRBJ1-1; D is possibly TRBD1 (6 bases). CDR1 is MDHEN, CDR2 SYDVKM, per germline. The V gene lost 5 bases and the J gene lost 3 bases, with 22 bases spanning the gap. The CDR3 has 17 residues. CDR3 protein: CASSLSGGPTVYTEAFF. For the CDR3, the DNA is TGTGCCAGCAGTCTCTCGGGGGGGCCGACAGTTTACACTGAAGCTTTCTTT.

The rearrangement uses TRBV7-9 and TRBJ1-1; D is possibly TRBD1 (6 bases). CDR1 and CDR2 from the germline V gene are SEHNR and FQNEAQ (reference sequence). With 5 bases removed from V and 2 bases from J, the gap between germline ends came to 21 bases. This CDR3 is built from 17 residues. CDR3 loop: CASSPGVAGDGNTEAFF. DNA for the CDR3: TGTGCCAGCAGCCCCGGCGTGGCAGGGGATGGTAACACTGAAGCTTTCTTT.

This CDR3 is CASSLDGIGELFF. The CDR3 nucleotides are TGTGCCAGCAGTTTAGATGGTATCGGGGAGCTGTTTTTT. V is TRBV12-3 or TRBV12-4 and J is TRBJ2-2; no firm D call. CDR3 length equals 13 residues. Trimming shortened V by 1 base and J by 7 bases, and 7 bases separated the two germline ends.